This TCR beta chain was captured by sequencing in a study of yellow fever vaccine responses in identical twins. On this clonotype itself: Its antigen is not known.

Trimming took 4 bases from V and 5 from J, leaving 12 bases between them. Germline V CDR1 and CDR2: SGHDN, FVKESK. The CDR3 consists of 13 residues. One entry per CDR3 protein results from TCRdb running MiXCR on the RT-PCR reads. The table lists roughly 15,000 distinct CDR3 sequences, about 81% of them singletons, with over 0.6% in the top ten. Overall study results and limits: Twins reportedly had a vaccine T cell response that seemed partly convergent, partly personalized.

The sample in question was T cells from blood (PBMCs), unsorted or a sorted subset (not recorded which), obtained before or after yellow fever vaccination (not recorded which). The TCR sequence derives from a woman between 18 and 29 years old who received the yellow fever vaccine. The V and J genes are TRBV14 and TRBJ2-7; weak D call: TRBD1 (5 bases). The DNA of the CDR3 is TGTGCCAGCAGCCTCTTCCCAGGGAACGAGCAGTACTTC. The encoded protein is CASSLFPGNEQYF.